Below are 32 T cell receptor beta chains sequenced from a single sample in a study of blood T cells in healthy people across ages. Together with a sample-barcoded 5' primer, a J-beta primer mix was included in a second PCR lasting about 7 to 11 cycles. TCRdb re-derived calls from the 5' RACE reads in MiXCR, one entry per CDR3 protein. The table lists 800,000 to 950,000 distinct CDR3 sequences, around 46% of them singletons. Sequencing was performed on blood. These receptors originate from a man aged 25-40 years in good health.

This clonotype has only one observation. V and J are TRBV11-1 and TRBJ2-7, with TRBD1 as a possible D gene (6 bases). The V and J ends lost 6 bases and 3 bases respectively, with 12 bases between them. This CDR3 spans 13 amino acids. Germline CDR1 is SGHAT and CDR2 is FQDESV (reference sequence). In DNA form, the CDR3 reads TGTGCCAGCAGGGGAGAACAGGGCTACGAGCAGTACTTC. Protein: CASRGEQGYEQYF.

The rearrangement uses TRBV30 and TRBJ1-2; no firm D call. The V end was cut by 0 bases, the J end by 9 bases, with 11 bases between. This CDR3 region has 12 residues. Looked up from germline, CDR1 is GTSNPN and CDR2 is SVGIG (reference sequence). The CDR3 DNA is TGTGCCTGGAGTGTATCCCCAGGAAGCTACACCTTC. Translation: CAWSVSPGSYTF.

V usage is TRBV29-1 and J usage is TRBJ2-7, with 7 bases matching TRBD1. CDR3 length: 15 amino acids. V shed 0 bases, J shed 4 bases, and the junction held 9 bases outside the gene matches. The germline CDR1 and CDR2 sequences are SQVTM and ANQGSEA. CDR3 bases: TGCAGCGTTGAAGAAAAAGCGACAGGGAGTTACGAGCAGTACTTC. Residues: CSVEEKATGSYEQYF.

This clonotype was picked up a small number of times. The V gene is TRBV20-1, the J gene TRBJ1-1; TRBD1 aligns across 7 bases. The V segment lost 4 bases and the J segment 0 bases; nucleotides outside the gene matches: 11. CDR1 and CDR2 from the germline V gene are DFQATT and SNEGSKA (reference sequence). The CDR3 extends over 16 amino acids. The CDR3 sequence: CSAKSREGTVNTEAFF. The DNA of the CDR3 is TGCAGTGCTAAATCCCGCGAAGGGACAGTGAACACTGAAGCTTTCTTT.

The rearrangement joins TRBV19 to TRBJ2-1; D remains ambiguous. Trimming pared 0 bases from V and 2 bases from J, leaving 2 bases between. The CDR3 consists of 13 residues. Per germline, CDR1 LNHDA and CDR2 SQIVND (reference sequence). The CDR3 DNA reads TGTGCCAGTAGTATAGACGCCTACAATGAGCAGTTCTTC. This codes for CASSIDAYNEQFF.

This rearrangement joins TRBV6-5 to TRBJ1-2; tentatively, D is TRBD1 (6 bases). Germline CDR1 reads MNHEY; CDR2 reads SVGAGI. With 7 bases removed from V and 2 bases from J, the gap between germline ends came to 20 bases. The CDR3 is 16 residues long. CDR3 DNA sequence: TGTGCCAGCACAAACACAGGGCAGGGCCCAAACTATGGCTACACCTTC. Translating it yields CASTNTGQGPNYGYTF.

This rearrangement joins TRBV29-1 to TRBJ2-1; TRBD2 matches at 10 bases. This CDR3 spans 12 amino acids. J was trimmed by 12 bases and V by 3 bases; bases with no gene match: 5. In germline, CDR1 is SQVTM, CDR2 ANQGSEA. The CDR3 reads CSVDPLAGGQFF. CDR3 nucleotide sequence: TGCAGCGTTGATCCCTTAGCGGGGGGGCAGTTCTTC.

There are many counts of this clonotype. This sequence joins TRBV5-1 and TRBJ2-3; a possible D gene is TRBD2 (5 bases). V was trimmed by 3 bases and J by 0 bases, leaving 11 bases between them. CDR1 is SGHRS and CDR2 is YFSETQ in the germline V gene. The CDR3 is 15 amino acids. The chain's CDR3 is CASSSDFTSTDTQYF. CDR3 DNA: TGCGCCAGCAGCTCGGACTTTACTAGCACAGATACGCAGTATTTT. Full variable domain (rest looked up from reference TRBV5-1 and TRBJ2-3): KAGVTQTPRYLIKTRGQQVTLSCSPISGHRSVSWYQQTPGQGLQFLFEYFSETQRNKGNFPGRFSGRQFSNSRSEMNVSTLELGDSALYLCASSSDFTSTDTQYFGPGTRLTVL.

This clonotype occurred a few times. The chain links TRBV20-1 to TRBJ1-5; tentatively, D is TRBD1 (5 bases). The V end was cut by 0 bases, the J end by 2 bases, with 5 bases between. The CDR3 has 13 residues. Germline V gene data show CDR1 as DFQATT and CDR2 as SNEGSKA (reference sequence). Here the CDR3 DNA reads TGCAGTGCTAGAGAAGGGGGCAATCAGCCCCAGCATTTT. This sequence encodes CSAREGGNQPQHF.

V and J are TRBV3-1 and TRBJ1-5; the D gene is possibly TRBD1 (6 bases). The V and J ends lost 0 bases and 11 bases respectively, with 17 bases between them. The CDR3 sequence is 15 residues long. Germline CDR1 LGHDT, CDR2 YNNKEL (reference sequence). Here the CDR3 DNA reads TGTGCCAGCAGCCAAGATAACGGGTTCGAGGGGGCCCAGCATTTT. It translates to CASSQDNGFEGAQHF.

This clonotype was counted at least ten times. This chain uses TRBV28 with TRBJ2-1; tentative D call: TRBD2 (7 bases). Trimming took off 0 bases at V and 7 bases at J, with 16 bases between the two ends. The CDR3 is 16 residues long. CDR1 and CDR2 from the germline V gene are MDHEN and SYDVKM. In DNA, the CDR3 is TGTGCCAGCAGTTTATGGGGGGGAGGGGGAGTAAATGAGCAGTTCTTC. Protein sequence: CASSLWGGGGVNEQFF.

J is TRBJ1-1 and V is TRBV5-1; possible D gene TRBD1, 6 bases. CDR3 length: 16 amino acids. CDR1 SGHRS and CDR2 YFSETQ come from the germline V gene. V lost 4 bases and J lost 0, with 16 bases in between. The CDR3 here is CASSPRGGGLNTEAFF. In DNA, the CDR3 is TGCGCCAGCAGCCCGCGGGGCGGGGGCCTGAACACTGAAGCTTTCTTT.

This chain links TRBV2 with TRBJ2-3; D gene ambiguous. The V end was cut by 7 bases, the J end by 2 bases, with 16 bases between. The CDR3 runs 15 residues. The germline CDR1 and CDR2 sequences are SNHLY and FYNNEI. The CDR3 DNA follows: TGTGCCAGCACCTTAGGTGGGGTGGCCACAGATACGCAGTATTTT. This sequence encodes CASTLGGVATDTQYF.

This clonotype was seen a few times. The V gene is TRBV7-2, the J gene TRBJ1-5; D ambiguous. CDR1 is SGHTA, CDR2 FQGNSA, per germline. V shed 5 bases and J shed 3 bases, with 17 bases lying between them. The CDR3 has 16 amino acids. The CDR3 sequence: CASSIMPAGNNQPQHF. Here the CDR3 DNA reads TGTGCCAGCAGCATAATGCCAGCGGGTAACAATCAGCCCCAGCATTTT.

There are a few counts of this clonotype. V is TRBV20-1 and J is TRBJ2-4; D gene uncertain. V lost 8 bases to trimming and J lost 0 bases, with 14 bases between them. The CDR3 spans 14 residues. Germline assignment: CDR1 DFQATT and CDR2 SNEGSKA (reference sequence). The CDR3 coding sequence is TGCAGTACCACAGACGGGCTAGCCAAAAACATTCAGTACTTC. This sequence encodes CSTTDGLAKNIQYF.

The V and J genes are TRBV7-2 and TRBJ2-4, with 8 bases aligning to TRBD1. The J call may be faulty, since TRBJ2-7 better matches the DNA end. Germline-derived CDR1 and CDR2 are SGHTA and FQGNSA. CDR3 length: 15 residues. In DNA form, the CDR3 reads TGTGCCAGCAGCTCCGGACAGGGCCAGTACTACGAGCAGTACTTC. This gives the protein CASSSGQGQYYEQYF.

This clonotype was counted once. The chain joins TRBV6-1 to TRBJ2-7; 7 nucleotides match TRBD1. The CDR3 runs 15 residues. V gave up 0 bases and J gave up 3 bases; unmatched junction bases: 5. Per germline, CDR1 MNHNS and CDR2 SASEGT. The CDR3 region is CASSEAGQPVYEQYF. The CDR3 DNA is TGTGCCAGCAGTGAAGCGGGACAGCCAGTCTACGAGCAGTACTTC.

Comment on this clonotype: The junction departs from the called germline gene at one end, perhaps through a read error. The rearrangement links TRBV12-3 or TRBV12-4 to TRBJ2-5; a possible D gene is TRBD1 (6 bases). The CDR3 length is 16 residues. The CDR3 bases are TGTGCCAGCAGTTTAGCGTCGCAGGGACACCAAGGGACCCAGTACTTC. This encodes CASSLASQGHQGTQYF.

This chain joins TRBV28 and TRBJ2-3; 9 nucleotides align to TRBD2. This CDR3 spans 16 amino acids. The V gene's germline CDR1 is MDHEN and CDR2 SYDVKM. V shed 8 bases and J 0 bases; nucleotides not matched to a gene: 9. The chain's CDR3 is CASLVAGEPSTDTQYF. The CDR3 DNA sequence: TGTGCCAGCCTAGTAGCGGGGGAACCTAGCACAGATACGCAGTATTTT.

The V gene is TRBV4-1, the J gene TRBJ2-7; no reliable D call. The CDR3 has 13 amino acids. CDR1 MGHRA and CDR2 YSYEKL come from the germline V gene. V lost 5 bases to trimming and J lost 5 bases, with 13 bases between them. This CDR3 reads CASSNQEIHEQYF. The CDR3 nucleotides read TGCGCCAGCAGCAACCAAGAGATCCACGAGCAGTACTTC.

The chain carries TRBV4-3 and TRBJ2-7; 13 nucleotides align to TRBD2. CDR3 length equals 15 residues. The germline V gene encodes CDR1 LGHNA and CDR2 YSLEER. The junction had 3 bases not matched to a gene; V was cut back by 4 bases and J by 3 bases. This CDR3 is CASSPGLAGHYEQYF. DNA for the CDR3: TGCGCCAGCAGCCCGGGACTAGCGGGGCACTACGAGCAGTACTTC.

The rearrangement uses TRBV5-1 and TRBJ2-7; D call uncertain. This CDR3 contains 14 residues. CDR1 is SGHRS and CDR2 is YFSETQ in the germline V gene. Deletions cut 0 bases from V and 5 bases from J, with 12 bases between. The CDR3 here is CASSLDGRADEQYF. DNA of the CDR3: TGCGCCAGCAGCTTGGACGGACGGGCCGACGAGCAGTACTTC.

CDR3 coding DNA: TGTGCCATCAAATCGACCACGGGCAATGAGCAGTTCTTC. This codes for CAIKSTTGNEQFF. The J gene is TRBJ2-1, the V gene TRBV10-3; D is unresolved. Trimming removed 7 bases from V and 6 bases from J, with 13 bases in between. The germline CDR1 and CDR2 sequences are ENHRY and SYGVKD. The CDR3 has 13 residues.

This clonotype has only a few counts. CDR3 protein: CASSGGQGTDTQYF. The DNA of the CDR3 is TGCGCCAGCAGCGGGGGACAGGGAACAGATACGCAGTATTTT. The chain recombines TRBV5-1 with TRBJ2-3, with 9 nucleotides matching TRBD1. V gave up 4 bases and J gave up 3 bases; unmatched junction bases: 3. CDR1 and CDR2 from the germline V gene are SGHRS and YFSETQ. This CDR3 region has 14 residues.

The V and J genes are TRBV7-6 and TRBJ2-1; the D call may be TRBD1 or TRBD2 (5 bases each). CDR1 and CDR2 from the germline V gene are SGHVS and FNYEAQ. The germline V and J ends were trimmed by 1 base and 6 bases, with 19 bases remaining between them. This CDR3 spans 17 amino acids. The CDR3 is CASSLGRSGRVGNEQFF. The DNA of the CDR3 is TGTGCCAGCAGCTTAGGCCGATCAGGGAGAGTGGGCAATGAGCAGTTCTTC.

The chain employs TRBV28 and TRBJ1-2; 8 bases fit TRBD1. CDR1 is MDHEN and CDR2 is SYDVKM in the germline V gene. V dropped 4 bases and J dropped 0; count of bases not matched to a gene: 7. The CDR3 contains 16 residues. CDR3 sequence reads: CASSSADRVTNYGYTF. CDR3 nucleotides: TGTGCCAGCAGTTCCGCGGACAGGGTTACTAACTATGGCTACACCTTC.

This clonotype came up a few times. This chain uses TRBV28 with TRBJ1-4; 7 bases map to TRBD1. V dropped 5 bases and J dropped 5; count of bases not matched to a gene: 8. The germline V gene has CDR1 MDHEN and CDR2 SYDVKM. The CDR3 totals 15 residues. The CDR3 nucleotides are TGTGCCAGCAGTGGGGACAGCCGGGAGAATGAAAAACTGTTTTTT. Translation gives CASSGDSRENEKLFF.

This sequence joins TRBV4-1 and TRBJ2-7; D call uncertain. Germline CDR1 and CDR2: MGHRA and YSYEKL. V shed 2 bases and J shed 0 bases, with 5 bases lying between them. The CDR3 runs 13 residues. The CDR3 nucleotides read TGCGCCAGCAGCCAACAGCCCTCCTACGAGCAGTACTTC. Its translation: CASSQQPSYEQYF.

This clonotype showed up just a few times. The chain joins TRBV10-3 to TRBJ1-2, with D hard to call. Looked up from germline, CDR1 is ENHRY and CDR2 is SYGVKD. This CDR3 spans 12 amino acids. V lost 2 bases, J lost 5 bases, and 6 bases lay in between. CDR3 nucleotides: TGTGCCATCAGTGAGAAAGGGTATGGCTACACCTTC. Translating gives CAISEKGYGYTF.

CDR3 nucleotides: TGTGCCAGCAGCGCATGGGGAACTAGCGGAGACAATGAGCAGTACTTC. Its protein product is CASSAWGTSGDNEQYF. The chain is built from TRBV6-6 and TRBJ2-7, with 8 positions matching TRBD2. The CDR3 runs 16 residues. Germline V CDR1 and CDR2: MNHNY, SVGAGI (reference sequence). With V trimmed by 6 bases and J by 7 bases, 17 bases remained unmatched.

The V and J genes are TRBV6-6 and TRBJ2-3, with 11 bases matching TRBD2. From germline, CDR1 is MNHNY and CDR2 SVGAGI (reference sequence). The CDR3 spans 16 residues. The J segment lost 4 bases and the V segment lost 9 bases, leaving 12 bases of the junction unmatched. CDR3 sequence (DNA): TGTGCCAGTAGCGGGGGGGCAGGGGTGCGGGCAGATACGCAGTATTTT. It encodes CASSGGAGVRADTQYF.

The V gene is TRBV20-1, the J gene TRBJ2-7; D perhaps matches TRBD2 (5 bases). With 2 bases removed from V and 2 bases from J, the gap between germline ends came to 13 bases. From germline, CDR1 is DFQATT and CDR2 SNEGSKA (reference sequence). The CDR3 has 14 amino acids. The DNA for the CDR3 is TGCAGTGCTAGACAAGCGACGGAGGCCTACGAGCAGTACTTC. It encodes CSARQATEAYEQYF.